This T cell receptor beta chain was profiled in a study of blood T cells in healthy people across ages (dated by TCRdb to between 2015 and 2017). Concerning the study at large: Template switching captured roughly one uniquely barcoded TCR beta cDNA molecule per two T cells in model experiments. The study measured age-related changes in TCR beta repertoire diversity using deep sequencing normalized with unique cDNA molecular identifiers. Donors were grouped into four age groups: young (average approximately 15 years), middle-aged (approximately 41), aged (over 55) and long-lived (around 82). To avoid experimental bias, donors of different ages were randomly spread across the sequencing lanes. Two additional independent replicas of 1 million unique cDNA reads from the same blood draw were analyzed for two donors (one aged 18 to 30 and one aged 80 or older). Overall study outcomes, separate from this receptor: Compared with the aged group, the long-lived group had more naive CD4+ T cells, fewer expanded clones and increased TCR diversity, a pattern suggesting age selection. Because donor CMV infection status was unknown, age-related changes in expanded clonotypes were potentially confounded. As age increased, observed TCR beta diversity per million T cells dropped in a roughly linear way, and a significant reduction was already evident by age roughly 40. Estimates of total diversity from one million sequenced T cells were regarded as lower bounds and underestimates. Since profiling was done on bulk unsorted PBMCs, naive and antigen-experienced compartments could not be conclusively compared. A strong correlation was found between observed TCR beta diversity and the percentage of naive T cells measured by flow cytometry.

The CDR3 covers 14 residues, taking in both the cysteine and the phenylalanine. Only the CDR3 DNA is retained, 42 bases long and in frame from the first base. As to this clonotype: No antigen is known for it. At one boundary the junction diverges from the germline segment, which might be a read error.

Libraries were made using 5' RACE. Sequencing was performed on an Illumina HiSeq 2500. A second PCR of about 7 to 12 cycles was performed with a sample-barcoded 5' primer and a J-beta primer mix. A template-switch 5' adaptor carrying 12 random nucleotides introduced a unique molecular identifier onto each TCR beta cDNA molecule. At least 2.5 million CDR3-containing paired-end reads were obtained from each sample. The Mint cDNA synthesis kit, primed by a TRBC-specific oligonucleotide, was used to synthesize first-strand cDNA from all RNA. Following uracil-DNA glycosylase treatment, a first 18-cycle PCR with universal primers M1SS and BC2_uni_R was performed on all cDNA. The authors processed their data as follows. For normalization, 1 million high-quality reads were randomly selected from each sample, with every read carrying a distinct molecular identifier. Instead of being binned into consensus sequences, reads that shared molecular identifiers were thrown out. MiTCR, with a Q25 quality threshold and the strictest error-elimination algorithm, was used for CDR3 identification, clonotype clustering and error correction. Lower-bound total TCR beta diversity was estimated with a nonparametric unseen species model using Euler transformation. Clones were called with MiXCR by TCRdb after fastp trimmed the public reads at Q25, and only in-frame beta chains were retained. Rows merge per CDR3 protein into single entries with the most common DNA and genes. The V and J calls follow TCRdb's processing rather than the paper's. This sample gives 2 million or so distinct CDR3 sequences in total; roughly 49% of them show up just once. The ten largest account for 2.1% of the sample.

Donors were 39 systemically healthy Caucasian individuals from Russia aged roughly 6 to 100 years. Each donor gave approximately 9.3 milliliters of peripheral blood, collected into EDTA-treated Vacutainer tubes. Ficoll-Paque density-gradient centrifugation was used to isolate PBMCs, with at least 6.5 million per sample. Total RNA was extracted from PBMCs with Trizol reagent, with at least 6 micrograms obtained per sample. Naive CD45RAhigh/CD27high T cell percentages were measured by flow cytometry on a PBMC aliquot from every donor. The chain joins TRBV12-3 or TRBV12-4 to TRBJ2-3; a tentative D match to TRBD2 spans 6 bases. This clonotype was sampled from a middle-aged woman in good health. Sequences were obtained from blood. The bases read TGTGCCAGCAGTTTAACGTCTAGCGCAGATACGCAGAATTTT. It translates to CASSLTSSADTQNF.